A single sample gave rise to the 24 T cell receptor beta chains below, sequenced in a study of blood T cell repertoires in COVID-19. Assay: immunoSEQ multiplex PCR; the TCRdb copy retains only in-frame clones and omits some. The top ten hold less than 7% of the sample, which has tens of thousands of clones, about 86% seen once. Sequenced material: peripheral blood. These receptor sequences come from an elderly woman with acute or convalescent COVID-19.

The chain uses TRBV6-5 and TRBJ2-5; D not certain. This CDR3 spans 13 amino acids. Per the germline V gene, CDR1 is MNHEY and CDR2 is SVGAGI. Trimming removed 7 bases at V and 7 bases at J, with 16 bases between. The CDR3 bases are TGTGCCAGCAAAGGTGATACGCCGGGGACCCAGTACTTC. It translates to CASKGDTPGTQYF.

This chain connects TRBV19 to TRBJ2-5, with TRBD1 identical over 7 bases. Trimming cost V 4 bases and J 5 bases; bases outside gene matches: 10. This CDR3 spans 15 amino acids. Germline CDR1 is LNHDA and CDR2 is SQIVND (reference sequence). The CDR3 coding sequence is TGTGCCAGTAGTAGAGACAGGGCAATTATGGAGACCCAGTACTTC. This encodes CASSRDRAIMETQYF. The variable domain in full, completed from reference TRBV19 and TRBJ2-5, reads DGGITQSPKYLFRKEGQNVTLSCEQNLNHDAMYWYRQDPGQGLRLIYYSQIVNDFQKGDIAEGYSVSREKKESFPLTVTSAQKNPTAFYLCASSRDRAIMETQYFGPGTRLLVL.

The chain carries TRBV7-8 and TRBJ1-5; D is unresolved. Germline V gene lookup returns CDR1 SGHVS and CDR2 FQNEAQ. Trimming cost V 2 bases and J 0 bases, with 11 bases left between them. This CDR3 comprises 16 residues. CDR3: CASSLSEVYSNQPQHF. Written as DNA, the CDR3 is TGTGCCAGCAGCTTAAGTGAGGTCTATAGCAATCAGCCCCAGCATTTT.

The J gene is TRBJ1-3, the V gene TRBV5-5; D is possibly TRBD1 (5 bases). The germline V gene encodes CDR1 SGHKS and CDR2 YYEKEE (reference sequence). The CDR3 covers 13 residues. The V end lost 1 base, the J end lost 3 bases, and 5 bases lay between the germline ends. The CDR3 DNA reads TGTGCCAGCAGCTTGACAGGTGGAAACACCATATATTTT. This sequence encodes CASSLTGGNTIYF.

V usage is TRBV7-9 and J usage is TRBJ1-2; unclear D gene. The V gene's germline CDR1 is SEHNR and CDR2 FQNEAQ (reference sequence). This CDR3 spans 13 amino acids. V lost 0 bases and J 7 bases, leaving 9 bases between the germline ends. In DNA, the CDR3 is TGTGCCAGCAGCTTAGCGAGAGGGTCTGGCTACACCTTC. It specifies CASSLARGSGYTF.

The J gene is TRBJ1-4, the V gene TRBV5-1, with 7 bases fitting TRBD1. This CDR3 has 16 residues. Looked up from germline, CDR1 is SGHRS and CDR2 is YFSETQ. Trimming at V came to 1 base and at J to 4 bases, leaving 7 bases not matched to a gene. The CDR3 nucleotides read TGCGCCAGCAGCTTGTCGTCCGGGACAGTTAATGAAAAACTGTTTTTT. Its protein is CASSLSSGTVNEKLFF.

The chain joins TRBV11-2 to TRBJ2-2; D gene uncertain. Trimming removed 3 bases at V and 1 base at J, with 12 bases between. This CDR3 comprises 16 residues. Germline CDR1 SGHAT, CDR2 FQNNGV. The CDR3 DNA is TGTGCCAGCAGCTTTACGGTGCTCAAGAACACCGGGGAGCTGTTTTTT. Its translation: CASSFTVLKNTGELFF.

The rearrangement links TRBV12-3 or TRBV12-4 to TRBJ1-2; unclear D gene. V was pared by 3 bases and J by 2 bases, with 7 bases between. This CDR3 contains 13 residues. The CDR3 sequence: CASSFYRNYGYTF. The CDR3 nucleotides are TGTGCCAGCAGTTTTTACCGGAACTATGGCTACACCTTC.

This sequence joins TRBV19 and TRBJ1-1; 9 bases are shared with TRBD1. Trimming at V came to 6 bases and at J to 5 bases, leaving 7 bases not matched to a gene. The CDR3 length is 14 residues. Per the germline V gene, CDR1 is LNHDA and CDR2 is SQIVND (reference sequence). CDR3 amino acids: CASSGDRVRTEAFF. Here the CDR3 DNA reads TGTGCCAGTAGCGGGGACAGGGTTCGGACTGAAGCTTTCTTT. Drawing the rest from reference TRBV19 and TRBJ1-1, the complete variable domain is DGGITQSPKYLFRKEGQNVTLSCEQNLNHDAMYWYRQDPGQGLRLIYYSQIVNDFQKGDIAEGYSVSREKKESFPLTVTSAQKNPTAFYLCASSGDRVRTEAFFGQGTRLTVV.

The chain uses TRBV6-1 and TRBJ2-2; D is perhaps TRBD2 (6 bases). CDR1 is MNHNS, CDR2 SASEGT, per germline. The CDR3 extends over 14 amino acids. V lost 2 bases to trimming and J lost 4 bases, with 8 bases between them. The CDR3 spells CASSERGGTGELFF. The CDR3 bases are TGTGCCAGCAGTGAACGGGGAGGCACCGGGGAGCTGTTTTTT.

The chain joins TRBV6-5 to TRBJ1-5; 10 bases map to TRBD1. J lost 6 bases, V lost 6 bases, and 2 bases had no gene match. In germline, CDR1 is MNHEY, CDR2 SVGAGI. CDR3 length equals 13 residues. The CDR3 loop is CASRDRGGQPQHF. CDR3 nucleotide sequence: TGTGCCAGCAGGGACAGGGGGGGTCAGCCCCAGCATTTT.

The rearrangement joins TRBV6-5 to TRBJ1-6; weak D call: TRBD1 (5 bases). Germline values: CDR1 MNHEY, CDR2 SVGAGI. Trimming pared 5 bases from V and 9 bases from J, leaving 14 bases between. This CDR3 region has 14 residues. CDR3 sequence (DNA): TGTGCCAGCAGTCTTAACCAGGGTGGTTCACCCCTCCACTTT. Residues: CASSLNQGGSPLHF.

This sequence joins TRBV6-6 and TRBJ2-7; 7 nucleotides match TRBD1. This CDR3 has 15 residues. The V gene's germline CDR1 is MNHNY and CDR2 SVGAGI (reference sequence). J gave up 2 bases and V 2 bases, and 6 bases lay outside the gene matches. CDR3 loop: CASSYQQGPPYEQYF. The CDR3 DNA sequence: TGTGCCAGCAGTTACCAACAGGGGCCTCCCTACGAGCAGTACTTC.

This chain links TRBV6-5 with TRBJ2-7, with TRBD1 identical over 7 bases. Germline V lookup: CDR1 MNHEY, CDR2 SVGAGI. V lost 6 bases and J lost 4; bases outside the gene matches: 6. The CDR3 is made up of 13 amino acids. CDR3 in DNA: TGTGCCAGCAGCCACAGGGGTGCGTACGAGCAGTACTTC. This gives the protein CASSHRGAYEQYF.

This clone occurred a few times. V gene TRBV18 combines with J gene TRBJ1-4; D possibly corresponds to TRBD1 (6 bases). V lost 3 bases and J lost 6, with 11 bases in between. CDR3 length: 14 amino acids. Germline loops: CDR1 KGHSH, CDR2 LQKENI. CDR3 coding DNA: TGTGCCAGCTCACCCGTGTCAGGGGATGAAAAACTGTTTTTT. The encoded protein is CASSPVSGDEKLFF.

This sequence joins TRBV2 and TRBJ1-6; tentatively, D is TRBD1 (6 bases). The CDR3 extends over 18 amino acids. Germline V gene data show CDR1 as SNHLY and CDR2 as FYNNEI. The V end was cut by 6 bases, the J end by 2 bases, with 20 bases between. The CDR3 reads CASSMAGTLSAYNSPLHF. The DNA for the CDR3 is TGTGCCAGCAGCATGGCCGGGACATTGAGCGCCTATAATTCACCCCTCCACTTT.

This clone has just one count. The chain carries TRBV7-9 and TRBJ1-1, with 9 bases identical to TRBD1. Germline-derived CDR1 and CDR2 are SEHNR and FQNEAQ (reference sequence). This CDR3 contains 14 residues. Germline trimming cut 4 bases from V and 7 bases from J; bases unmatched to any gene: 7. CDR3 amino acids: CASSYIQGANEAFF. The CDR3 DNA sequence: TGTGCCAGCAGCTACATACAGGGGGCGAATGAAGCTTTCTTT.

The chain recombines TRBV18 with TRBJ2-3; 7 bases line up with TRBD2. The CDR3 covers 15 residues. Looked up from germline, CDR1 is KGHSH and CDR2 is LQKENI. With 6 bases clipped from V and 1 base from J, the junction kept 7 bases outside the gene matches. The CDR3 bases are TGTGCCAGCTCCCCCGGGACTATTCGCACAGATACGCAGTATTTT. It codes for CASSPGTIRTDTQYF.

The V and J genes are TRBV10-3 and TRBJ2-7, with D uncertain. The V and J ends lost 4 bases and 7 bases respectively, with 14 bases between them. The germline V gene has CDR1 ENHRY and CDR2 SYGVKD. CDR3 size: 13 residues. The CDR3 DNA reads TGTGCCATCAGTGTAGTTCAATCGCGGGAGCAGTACTTC. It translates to CAISVVQSREQYF.

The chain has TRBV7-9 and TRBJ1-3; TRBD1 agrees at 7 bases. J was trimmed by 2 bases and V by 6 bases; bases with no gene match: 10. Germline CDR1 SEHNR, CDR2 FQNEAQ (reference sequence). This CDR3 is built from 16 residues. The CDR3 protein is CASRAQLGGTGNTIYF. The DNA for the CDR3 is TGTGCCAGCAGGGCTCAACTAGGGGGCACTGGAAACACCATATATTTT.

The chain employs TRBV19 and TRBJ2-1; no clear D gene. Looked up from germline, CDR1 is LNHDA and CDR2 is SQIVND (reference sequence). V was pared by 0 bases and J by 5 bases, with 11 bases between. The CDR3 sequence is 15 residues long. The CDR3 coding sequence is TGTGCCAGTAGTATAGACGGCAGGTATGACAATGAGCAGTTCTTC. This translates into CASSIDGRYDNEQFF.

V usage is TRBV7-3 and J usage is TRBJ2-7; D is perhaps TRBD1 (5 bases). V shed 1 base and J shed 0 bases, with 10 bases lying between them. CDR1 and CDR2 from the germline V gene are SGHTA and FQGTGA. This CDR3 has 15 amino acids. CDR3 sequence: CASSLSRQISYEQYF. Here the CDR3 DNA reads TGTGCCAGCAGCTTAAGCCGACAGATCTCCTACGAGCAGTACTTC.

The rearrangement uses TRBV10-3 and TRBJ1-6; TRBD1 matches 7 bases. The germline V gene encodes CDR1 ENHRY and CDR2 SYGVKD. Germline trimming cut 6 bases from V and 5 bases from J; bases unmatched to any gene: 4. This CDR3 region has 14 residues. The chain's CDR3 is CAISRTGDNSPLHF. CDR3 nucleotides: TGTGCCATCAGCCGGACAGGTGATAATTCACCCCTCCACTTT.

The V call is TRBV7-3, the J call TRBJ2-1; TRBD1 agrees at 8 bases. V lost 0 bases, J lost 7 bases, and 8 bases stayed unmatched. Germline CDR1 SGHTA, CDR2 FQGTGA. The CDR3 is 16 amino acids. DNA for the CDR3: TGTGCCAGCAGCTTAACCTACGGACAGGGTCTAAATGAGCAGTTCTTC. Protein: CASSLTYGQGLNEQFF.